This TCR beta chain was identified during a study of T cells in Graves' hyperthyroidism and ophthalmopathy. This clonotype showed up many times. Clinical symptoms, serum thyroxine and TRAb, thyroid ultrasound and orbital computed tomography were used for the diagnoses. Germline loops: CDR1 SGHAT, CDR2 FQNNGV. The CDR3 is 13 amino acids. Deletions cut 1 base from V and 6 bases from J, with 7 bases between. Template material for amplifying TCR beta CDR3 regions consisted of RNA transcripts. The HTBI primer set drove a first-round RT-PCR of the TCR CDR3. TCRdb re-derived calls from the multiplex PCR reads in MiXCR, one entry per CDR3 protein. The profile shows a few hundred thousand distinct CDR3 sequences, around 19% of them singletons.

The sequence was collected from a man aged 40-55 years with Graves' hyperthyroidism. The rearrangement joins TRBV11-2 to TRBJ1-5, with D unresolved. The source material was blood. CDR3 in DNA: TGTGCCAGCAGCTTAGGCAGTCTTCAGCCCCAGCATTTT. Amino acids: CASSLGSLQPQHF.